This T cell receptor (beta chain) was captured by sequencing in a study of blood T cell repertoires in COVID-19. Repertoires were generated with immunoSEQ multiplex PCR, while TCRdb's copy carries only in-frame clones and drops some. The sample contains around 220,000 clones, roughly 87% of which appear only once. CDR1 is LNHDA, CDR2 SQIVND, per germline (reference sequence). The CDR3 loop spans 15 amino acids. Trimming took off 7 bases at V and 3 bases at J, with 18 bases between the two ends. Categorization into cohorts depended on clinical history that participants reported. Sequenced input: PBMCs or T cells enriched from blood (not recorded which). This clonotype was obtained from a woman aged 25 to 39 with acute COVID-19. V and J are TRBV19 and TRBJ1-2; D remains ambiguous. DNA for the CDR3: TGTGCCAGTACCAGCGGCCGCGGGAGGGACTATGGCTACACCTTC. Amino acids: CASTSGRGRDYGYTF. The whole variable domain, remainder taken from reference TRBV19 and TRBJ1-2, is DGGITQSPKYLFRKEGQNVTLSCEQNLNHDAMYWYRQDPGQGLRLIYYSQIVNDFQKGDIAEGYSVSREKKESFPLTVTSAQKNPTAFYLCASTSGRGRDYGYTFGSGTRLTVV.